Shown below are 2 T cell receptor beta chains from a single sample sequenced in a study of blood T cells in healthy people across ages. Then a second PCR, running about 6 to 12 cycles, was carried out with a sample-barcoded 5' primer and a J-beta primer mix. TCRdb reanalysed the 5' RACE reads using MiXCR and keeps one entry per CDR3 protein. Counted here are roughly 1.4 million distinct CDR3 sequences, 45% to 70% occurring once; the ten biggest clones make up more than 6%. The sample comprised blood. The receptors here all came from a man aged 18-30 years in good health.

V usage is TRBV4-1 and J usage is TRBJ2-1; 11 bases are shared with TRBD2. CDR3 length: 19 amino acids. Germline V gives CDR1 MGHRA, CDR2 YSYEKL. V lost 3 bases to trimming and J lost 4 bases; unmatched junction nucleotides: 14. The CDR3 DNA sequence: TGCGCCAGCAGCCACCTAGCGGGGGGTCAAAGTTGGTCGTACAATGAGCAGTTCTTC. Translating it yields CASSHLAGGQSWSYNEQFF.

The chain recombines TRBV7-9 with TRBJ2-3; 9 bases are shared with TRBD1. J gave up 0 bases and V 5 bases, and 6 bases lay outside the gene matches. The CDR3 spans 16 residues. CDR1 and CDR2 (germline): SEHNR, FQNEAQ (reference sequence). The CDR3 DNA reads TGTGCCAGCAGCCCAGGGACAGGGAGAAGCACAGATACGCAGTATTTT. Translated, it gives CASSPGTGRSTDTQYF.